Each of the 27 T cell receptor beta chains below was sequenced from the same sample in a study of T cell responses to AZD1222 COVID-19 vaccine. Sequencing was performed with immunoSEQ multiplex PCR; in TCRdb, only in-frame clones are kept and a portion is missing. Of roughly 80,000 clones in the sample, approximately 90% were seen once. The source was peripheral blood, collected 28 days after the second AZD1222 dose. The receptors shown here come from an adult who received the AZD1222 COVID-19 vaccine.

In DNA, the CDR3 is TGTGCCAGCAGCTCACTACAGGGGACCTATGGCTACACCTTC. Translated: CASSSLQGTYGYTF. The chain employs TRBV5-6 and TRBJ1-2; 7 bases line up with TRBD1. CDR3 length equals 14 residues. After removal of 3 bases from V and 4 bases from J, the junction contained 6 bases not matched to a gene. Germline V gives CDR1 SGHDT, CDR2 YYEEEE.

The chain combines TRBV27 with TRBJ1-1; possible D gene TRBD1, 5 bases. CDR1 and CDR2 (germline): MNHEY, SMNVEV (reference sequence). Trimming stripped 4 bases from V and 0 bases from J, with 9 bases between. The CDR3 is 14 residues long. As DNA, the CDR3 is TGTGCCAGCAGTTCCGGGACCGTGAACACTGAAGCTTTCTTT. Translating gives CASSSGTVNTEAFF.

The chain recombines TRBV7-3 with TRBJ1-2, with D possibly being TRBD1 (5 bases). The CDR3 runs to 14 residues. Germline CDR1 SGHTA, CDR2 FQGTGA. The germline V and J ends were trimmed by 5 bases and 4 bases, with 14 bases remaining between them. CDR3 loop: CASSQSPGIYGYTF. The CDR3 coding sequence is TGTGCCAGCAGCCAATCCCCAGGGATCTATGGCTACACCTTC.

CDR3 sequence (DNA): TGTGCCAGCAGCACCCTAGCGGGAGTATGGAACACCGGGGAGCTGTTTTTT. Protein product: CASSTLAGVWNTGELFF. V and J are TRBV7-2 and TRBJ2-2; 10 nucleotides match TRBD2. Germline V gives CDR1 SGHTA, CDR2 FQGNSA. The length of the CDR3 is 17 residues. Germline trimming cut 5 bases from V and 1 base from J; bases unmatched to any gene: 7.

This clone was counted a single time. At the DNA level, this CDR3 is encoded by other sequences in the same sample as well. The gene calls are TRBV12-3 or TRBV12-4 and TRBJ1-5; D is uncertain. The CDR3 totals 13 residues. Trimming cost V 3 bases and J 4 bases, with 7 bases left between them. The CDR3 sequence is CASSLRENQPQHF. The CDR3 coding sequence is TGTGCCAGCAGTTTGAGGGAGAATCAGCCCCAGCATTTT.

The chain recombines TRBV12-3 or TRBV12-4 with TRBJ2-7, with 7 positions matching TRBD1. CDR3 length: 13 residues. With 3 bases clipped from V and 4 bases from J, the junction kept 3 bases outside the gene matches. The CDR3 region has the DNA TGTGCCAGCAGTTTGATGGGACAGTACGAGCAGTACTTC. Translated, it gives CASSLMGQYEQYF.

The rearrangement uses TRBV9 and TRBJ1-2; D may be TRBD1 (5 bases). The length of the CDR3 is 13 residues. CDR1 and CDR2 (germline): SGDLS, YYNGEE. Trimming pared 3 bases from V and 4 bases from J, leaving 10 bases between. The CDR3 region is CASSARDPYGYTF. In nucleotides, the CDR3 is TGTGCCAGCAGCGCTAGGGACCCCTATGGCTACACCTTC.

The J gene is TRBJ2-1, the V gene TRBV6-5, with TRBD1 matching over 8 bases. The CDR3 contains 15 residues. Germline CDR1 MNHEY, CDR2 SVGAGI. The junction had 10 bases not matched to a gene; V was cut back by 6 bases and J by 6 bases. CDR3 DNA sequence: TGTGCCAGCAGCTCACCCCGGACAGGGACCAATGAGCAGTTCTTC. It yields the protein CASSSPRTGTNEQFF.

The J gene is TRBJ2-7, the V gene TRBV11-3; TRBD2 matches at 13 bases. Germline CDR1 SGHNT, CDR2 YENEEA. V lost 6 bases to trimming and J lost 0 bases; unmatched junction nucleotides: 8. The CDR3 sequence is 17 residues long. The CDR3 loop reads CASSPPGLAGTSYEQYF. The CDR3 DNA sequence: TGTGCCAGCAGTCCCCCGGGACTAGCGGGGACCTCCTACGAGCAGTACTTC.

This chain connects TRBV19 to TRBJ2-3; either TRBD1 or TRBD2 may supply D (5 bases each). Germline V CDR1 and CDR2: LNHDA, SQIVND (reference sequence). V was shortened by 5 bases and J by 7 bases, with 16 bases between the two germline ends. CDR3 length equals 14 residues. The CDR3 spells CASSPQDGDYTQYF. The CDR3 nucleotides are TGTGCCAGTAGTCCACAGGACGGGGATTATACGCAGTATTTT. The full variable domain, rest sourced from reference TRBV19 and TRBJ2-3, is DGGITQSPKYLFRKEGQNVTLSCEQNLNHDAMYWYRQDPGQGLRLIYYSQIVNDFQKGDIAEGYSVSREKKESFPLTVTSAQKNPTAFYLCASSPQDGDYTQYFGPGTRLTVL.

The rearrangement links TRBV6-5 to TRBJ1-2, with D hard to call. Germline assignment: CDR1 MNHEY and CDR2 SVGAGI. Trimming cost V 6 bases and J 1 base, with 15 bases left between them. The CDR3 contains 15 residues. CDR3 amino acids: CASSVRQALNYGYTF. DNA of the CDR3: TGTGCCAGCAGCGTTAGACAAGCCCTTAACTATGGCTACACCTTC.

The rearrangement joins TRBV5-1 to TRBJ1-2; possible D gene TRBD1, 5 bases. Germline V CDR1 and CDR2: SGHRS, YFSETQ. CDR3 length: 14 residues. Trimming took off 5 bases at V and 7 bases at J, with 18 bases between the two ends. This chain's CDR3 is CASRAPTGEGGYTF. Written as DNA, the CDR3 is TGCGCCAGCAGGGCGCCGACGGGGGAGGGTGGCTACACCTTC.

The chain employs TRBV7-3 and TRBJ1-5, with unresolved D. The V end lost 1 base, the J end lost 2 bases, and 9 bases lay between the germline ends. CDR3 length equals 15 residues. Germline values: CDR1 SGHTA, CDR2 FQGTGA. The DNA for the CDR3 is TGTGCCAGCAGCTTAAGGGAAGACGGCAATCAGCCCCAGCATTTT. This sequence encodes CASSLREDGNQPQHF.

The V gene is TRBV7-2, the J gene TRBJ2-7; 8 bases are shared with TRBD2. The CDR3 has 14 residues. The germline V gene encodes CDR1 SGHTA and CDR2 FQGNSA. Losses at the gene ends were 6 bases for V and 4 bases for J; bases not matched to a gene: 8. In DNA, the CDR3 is TGTGCCAGCAGTTTCGGACTAGCCGCTTACGAGCAGTACTTC. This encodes CASSFGLAAYEQYF.

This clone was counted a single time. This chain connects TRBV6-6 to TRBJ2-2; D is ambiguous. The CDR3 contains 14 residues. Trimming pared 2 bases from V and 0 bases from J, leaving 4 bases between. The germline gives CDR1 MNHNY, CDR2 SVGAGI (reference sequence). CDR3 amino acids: CASSYIPNTGELFF. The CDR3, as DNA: TGTGCCAGCAGTTACATACCGAACACCGGGGAGCTGTTTTTT.

The CDR3 here is CASSRENTEAFF. CDR3 DNA: TGTGCCAGCAGCCGAGAGAACACTGAAGCTTTCTTT. This chain joins TRBV3-1 (or the pseudogene TRBV3-2) and TRBJ1-1; D call uncertain. CDR1 and CDR2 from the germline V gene are LGHDT and YNNKEL (reference sequence). There are 12 residues in the CDR3. Trimming cost V 4 bases and J 1 base, with 4 bases left between them.

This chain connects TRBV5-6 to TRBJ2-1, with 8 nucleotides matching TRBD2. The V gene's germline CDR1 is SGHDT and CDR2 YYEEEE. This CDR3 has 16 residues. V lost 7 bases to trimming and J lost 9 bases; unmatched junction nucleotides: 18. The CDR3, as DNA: TGTGCCAGCTGCCCCGAGGCGGGGGGACTTGTCGGTGAGCAGTTCTTC. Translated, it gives CASCPEAGGLVGEQFF.

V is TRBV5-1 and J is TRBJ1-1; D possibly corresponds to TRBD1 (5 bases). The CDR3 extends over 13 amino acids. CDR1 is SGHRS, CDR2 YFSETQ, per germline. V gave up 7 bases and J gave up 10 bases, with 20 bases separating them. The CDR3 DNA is TGCGCCAGCTGGGACCCAAAAGCCTTGCGAGCTTTCTTT. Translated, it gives CASWDPKALRAFF.

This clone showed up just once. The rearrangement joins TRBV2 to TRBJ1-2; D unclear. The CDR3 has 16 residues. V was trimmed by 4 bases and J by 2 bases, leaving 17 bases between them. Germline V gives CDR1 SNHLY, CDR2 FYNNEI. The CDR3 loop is CASSAYRGRTNYGYTF. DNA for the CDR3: TGTGCCAGCAGTGCTTATCGGGGAAGGACGAACTATGGCTACACCTTC. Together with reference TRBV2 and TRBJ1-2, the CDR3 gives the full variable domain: EPEVTQTPSHQVTQMGQEVILRCVPISNHLYFYWYRQILGQKVEFLVSFYNNEISEKSEIFDDQFSVERPDGSNFTLKIRSTKLEDSAMYFCASSAYRGRTNYGYTFGSGTRLTVV.

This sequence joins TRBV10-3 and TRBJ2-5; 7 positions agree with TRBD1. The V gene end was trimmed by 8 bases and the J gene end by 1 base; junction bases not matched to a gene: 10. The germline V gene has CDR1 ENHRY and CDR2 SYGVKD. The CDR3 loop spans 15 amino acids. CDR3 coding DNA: TGTGCCATCGCAAGGAGGACAGGATTCCAAGAGACCCAGTACTTC. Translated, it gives CAIARRTGFQETQYF.

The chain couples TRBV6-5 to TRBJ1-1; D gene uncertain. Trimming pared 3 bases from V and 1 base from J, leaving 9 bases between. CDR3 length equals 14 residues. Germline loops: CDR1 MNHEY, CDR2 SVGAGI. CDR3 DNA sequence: TGTGCCAGCAGTTATGGTTTTAAGAACACTGAAGCTTTCTTT. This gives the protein CASSYGFKNTEAFF.

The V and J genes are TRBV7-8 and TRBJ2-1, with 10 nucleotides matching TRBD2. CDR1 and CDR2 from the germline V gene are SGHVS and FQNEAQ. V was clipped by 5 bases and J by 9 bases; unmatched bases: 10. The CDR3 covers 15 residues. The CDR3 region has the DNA TGTGCCAGCAGCCCCAGCGGGGGGGCGGAGGGTGAGCAGTTCTTC. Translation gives CASSPSGGAEGEQFF.

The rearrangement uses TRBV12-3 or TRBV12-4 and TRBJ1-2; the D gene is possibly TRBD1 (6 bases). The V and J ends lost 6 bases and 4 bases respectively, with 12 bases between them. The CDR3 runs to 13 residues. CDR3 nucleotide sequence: TGTGCCAGCAGCGATGGACAGATCTATGGCTACACCTTC. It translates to CASSDGQIYGYTF.

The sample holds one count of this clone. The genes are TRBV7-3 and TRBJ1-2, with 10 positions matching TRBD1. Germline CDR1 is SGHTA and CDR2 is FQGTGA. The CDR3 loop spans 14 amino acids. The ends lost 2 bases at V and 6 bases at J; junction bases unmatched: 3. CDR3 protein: CASSLRGTGDGYTF. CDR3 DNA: TGTGCCAGCAGCTTACGGGGGACAGGGGATGGCTACACCTTC.

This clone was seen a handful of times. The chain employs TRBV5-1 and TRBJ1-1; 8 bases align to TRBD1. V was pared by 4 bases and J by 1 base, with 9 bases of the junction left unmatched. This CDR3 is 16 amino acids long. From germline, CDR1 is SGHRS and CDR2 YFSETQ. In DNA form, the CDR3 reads TGCGCCAGCAGCCCTGGGACAGGCTTTCCGAACACTGAAGCTTTCTTT. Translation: CASSPGTGFPNTEAFF.

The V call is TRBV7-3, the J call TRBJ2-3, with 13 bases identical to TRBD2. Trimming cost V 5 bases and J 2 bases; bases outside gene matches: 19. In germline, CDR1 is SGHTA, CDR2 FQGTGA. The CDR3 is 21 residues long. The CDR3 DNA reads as TGTGCCAGCAGCCCACGGGGCGGACTAGCGGGAGTTGGGATGCCCACAGATACGCAGTATTTT. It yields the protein CASSPRGGLAGVGMPTDTQYF.

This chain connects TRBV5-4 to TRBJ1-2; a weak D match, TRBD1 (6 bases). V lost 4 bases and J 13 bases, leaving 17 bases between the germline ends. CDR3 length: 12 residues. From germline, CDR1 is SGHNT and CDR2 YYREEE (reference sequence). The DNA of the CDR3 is TGTGCCAGCAGCGCGATACAGGGCTCGGTCACCTTC. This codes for CASSAIQGSVTF.